Shown below are 26 T cell receptor beta chains from a single sample sequenced in a study of cytomegalovirus exposure and HLA in healthy donors. The repertoire was sequenced with immunoSEQ multiplex PCR; TCRdb's copy has only in-frame clones and lacks some. The sample records roughly 100,000 clones, less than 95% being singletons. The sequenced material came from PBMCs. These receptors originate from a woman in her late teens or twenties in good health and CMV-seronegative.

The chain combines TRBV27 with TRBJ2-7, with a weak D call TRBD1 (6 bases). This CDR3 spans 12 amino acids. V lost 5 bases, J lost 5 bases, and 10 bases lay in between. Germline assignment: CDR1 MNHEY and CDR2 SMNVEV (reference sequence). The DNA for the CDR3 is TGTGCCAGCAGTCCACAGGGTAACGAGCAGTACTTC. Translation: CASSPQGNEQYF.

The rearrangement links TRBV15 to TRBJ1-2, with a possible D match to TRBD1 (5 bases). V shed 0 bases and J shed 4 bases, with 9 bases lying between them. There are 14 residues in the CDR3. Germline CDR1 LNHNV, CDR2 YYDKDF (reference sequence). CDR3 region: CATSRDPGGYGYTF. CDR3 nucleotide sequence: TGTGCCACCAGCAGAGATCCGGGGGGCTATGGCTACACCTTC.

The V call is TRBV6-1, the J call TRBJ2-7; TRBD1 matches 10 bases. J was trimmed by 4 bases and V by 8 bases; bases with no gene match: 2. CDR1 and CDR2 from the germline V gene are MNHNS and SASEGT. This CDR3 is built from 12 residues. The CDR3 sequence is CASWTGGYEQYF. The CDR3 nucleotides read TGTGCCAGCTGGACAGGGGGGTACGAGCAGTACTTC.

The CDR3 is CASSLPGTGFGNTIYF. CDR3 DNA: TGTGCCAGCAGTCTCCCGGGGACAGGGTTCGGAAACACCATATATTTT. The rearrangement joins TRBV28 to TRBJ1-3, with 9 bases fitting TRBD1. From germline, CDR1 is MDHEN and CDR2 SYDVKM. This CDR3 has 16 residues. V shed 5 bases and J 4 bases; nucleotides not matched to a gene: 9.

This clone was detected only once. The same CDR3 is also encoded by other DNA sequences in this sample. The chain couples TRBV7-8 to TRBJ2-7, with D hard to call. Deletions cut 1 base from V and 0 bases from J, with 7 bases between. This CDR3 contains 14 residues. Per the germline V gene, CDR1 is SGHVS and CDR2 is FQNEAQ. The chain's CDR3 is CASSLGTASYEQYF. The CDR3, as DNA: TGTGCCAGCAGCTTAGGCACAGCCTCCTACGAGCAGTACTTC. The variable domain in full, completed from reference TRBV7-8 and TRBJ2-7, reads GAGVSQSPRYKVAKRGQDVALRCDPISGHVSLFWYQQALGQGPEFLTYFQNEAQLDKSGLPSDRFFAERPEGSVSTLKIQRTQQEDSAVYLCASSLGTASYEQYFGPGTRLTVT.

This clone appeared once. This CDR3 is CASSYTGSWETQYF. For the CDR3, the DNA is TGTGCCAGCAGTTACACAGGGTCGTGGGAGACCCAGTACTTC. The chain is built from TRBV6-5 and TRBJ2-5; D is perhaps TRBD1 (6 bases). Germline values: CDR1 MNHEY, CDR2 SVGAGI. CDR3 size: 14 residues. V was pared by 2 bases and J by 5 bases, with 12 bases between.

The genes are TRBV7-9 and TRBJ1-3; perhaps TRBD1 as D (6 bases). The CDR3 has 18 residues. In germline, CDR1 is SEHNR, CDR2 FQNEAQ (reference sequence). V was shortened by 2 bases and J by 2 bases, with 19 bases between the two germline ends. The CDR3 protein is CASSLPLRGTQTGNTIYF. The CDR3, as DNA: TGTGCCAGCAGCTTACCGCTTCGAGGGACACAGACTGGAAACACCATATATTTT.

The genes are TRBV6-6 and TRBJ2-7; D is unclear. The CDR3 contains 13 residues. Between the trimmed V and J ends, which lost 6 bases and 4 bases, there was a span of 13 bases. Germline CDR1 reads MNHNY; CDR2 reads SVGAGI (reference sequence). The DNA for the CDR3 is TGTGCCAGCAGCCGGTCCTATTCATACGAGCAGTACTTC. Translation gives CASSRSYSYEQYF.

The chain uses TRBV7-9 and TRBJ2-2, with 7 bases matching TRBD2. This CDR3 spans 15 amino acids. Germline V gene lookup returns CDR1 SEHNR and CDR2 FQNEAQ (reference sequence). V lost 0 bases to trimming and J lost 3 bases; unmatched junction nucleotides: 1. The CDR3: CASSLAGGDTGELFF. The DNA for the CDR3 is TGTGCCAGCAGCTTAGCGGGAGGGGACACCGGGGAGCTGTTTTTT.

CDR3 nucleotide sequence: TGCGCCAGCAGTGATCGACAGGGAAAGTTGGCAGATACGCAGTATTTT. This encodes CASSDRQGKLADTQYF. The chain joins TRBV10-1 to TRBJ2-3; TRBD1 matches 7 bases. This CDR3 contains 16 residues. Trimming cost V 3 bases and J 4 bases; bases outside gene matches: 10. Looked up from germline, CDR1 is WNHNN and CDR2 is SYGVQD (reference sequence).

V usage is TRBV13 and J usage is TRBJ2-1; tentatively, D is TRBD1 (5 bases). The CDR3 is made up of 15 amino acids. Between the trimmed V and J ends, which lost 5 bases and 4 bases, there was a span of 15 bases. The germline V gene has CDR1 PRHDT and CDR2 FYEKMQ (reference sequence). The CDR3 DNA reads TGTGCCAGCAGCCCCCCCAGGGAAGCGTACAATGAGCAGTTCTTC. Translating gives CASSPPREAYNEQFF.

The chain recombines TRBV15 with TRBJ2-1; tentatively, D is TRBD1 (5 bases). Trimming took 7 bases from V and 6 from J, leaving 10 bases between them. CDR3 length equals 12 residues. Looked up from germline, CDR1 is LNHNV and CDR2 is YYDKDF (reference sequence). CDR3: CATTRGANEQFF. In DNA, the CDR3 is TGTGCCACCACACGTGGGGCCAATGAGCAGTTCTTC. The whole variable domain, remainder taken from reference TRBV15 and TRBJ2-1, is DAMVIQNPRYQVTQFGKPVTLSCSQTLNHNVMYWYQQKSSQAPKLLFHYYDKDFNNEADTPDNFQSRRPNTSFCFLDIRSPGLGDTAMYLCATTRGANEQFFGPGTRLTVL.

The rearrangement joins TRBV27 to TRBJ2-6, with a tentative D call TRBD1 (6 bases). Trimming took off 4 bases at V and 1 base at J, with 17 bases between the two ends. The CDR3 consists of 18 residues. Per the germline V gene, CDR1 is MNHEY and CDR2 is SMNVEV (reference sequence). This CDR3 is CASSSINARGSGANVLTF. The CDR3 nucleotides are TGTGCCAGCAGTTCAATCAACGCCAGGGGTTCTGGGGCCAACGTCCTGACTTTC.

The chain couples TRBV11-2 to TRBJ2-1; perhaps TRBD2 as D (5 bases). V was shortened by 4 bases and J by 2 bases, with 6 bases between the two germline ends. Germline V gives CDR1 SGHAT, CDR2 FQNNGV. The CDR3 consists of 13 residues. CDR3 loop: CASSSGTYNEQFF. The CDR3 DNA follows: TGTGCCAGCAGCTCCGGGACCTACAATGAGCAGTTCTTC.

The V and J genes are TRBV30 and TRBJ2-7, with D perhaps matching TRBD2 (6 bases). The germline V gene has CDR1 GTSNPN and CDR2 SVGIG (reference sequence). This CDR3 spans 13 amino acids. Between the trimmed V and J ends, which lost 5 bases and 7 bases, there was a span of 18 bases. CDR3 DNA sequence: TGTGCCTGGGGGAGGTGGTTTTCTAGGGAGCAGTACTTC. Translating it yields CAWGRWFSREQYF.

The chain links TRBV5-1 to TRBJ2-5, with D possibly matching TRBD2 (7 bases). Looked up from germline, CDR1 is SGHRS and CDR2 is YFSETQ. The CDR3 runs to 15 residues. V was pared by 4 bases and J by 2 bases, with 15 bases between. CDR3 amino acids: CASSRGAVIQETQYF. CDR3 DNA: TGCGCCAGCAGCCGGGGGGCGGTAATACAAGAGACCCAGTACTTC.

This chain uses TRBV5-4 with TRBJ2-1, with TRBD2 identical over 13 bases. With 4 bases clipped from V and 6 bases from J, the junction kept 10 bases outside the gene matches. The CDR3 loop spans 17 amino acids. CDR1 is SGHNT, CDR2 YYREEE, per germline (reference sequence). This chain's CDR3 is CASSIFPGLAGPNEQFF. The CDR3 DNA follows: TGTGCCAGCAGCATTTTCCCGGGACTAGCGGGACCCAATGAGCAGTTCTTC.

The V gene is TRBV12-5, the J gene TRBJ1-2, with D possibly matching TRBD1 (5 bases). This CDR3 comprises 15 residues. Germline values: CDR1 LGHNT, CDR2 FRNRAP. Trimming pared 3 bases from V and 8 bases from J, leaving 19 bases between. In nucleotides, the CDR3 is TGTGCTAGTGGTTTTGGGACGGAGGGTCGAGGAGGCTACACCTTC. This codes for CASGFGTEGRGGYTF.

The chain joins TRBV2 to TRBJ1-4; D ambiguous. The CDR3 has 14 amino acids. V was cut by 4 bases and J by 0 bases, with 6 bases left in between. Per germline, CDR1 SNHLY and CDR2 FYNNEI. The CDR3 DNA reads TGTGCCAGCAGTGCGATAGCAACTAATGAAAAACTGTTTTTT. The encoded protein is CASSAIATNEKLFF. The variable domain in full, with the rest retrieved from reference TRBV2 and TRBJ1-4, is EPEVTQTPSHQVTQMGQEVILRCVPISNHLYFYWYRQILGQKVEFLVSFYNNEISEKSEIFDDQFSVERPDGSNFTLKIRSTKLEDSAMYFCASSAIATNEKLFFGSGTQLSVL.

This clone has just one count. The chain combines TRBV19 with TRBJ2-1; 10 bases line up with TRBD2. With V trimmed by 3 bases and J by 0 bases, 8 bases remained unmatched. CDR1 and CDR2 (germline): LNHDA, SQIVND (reference sequence). The CDR3 contains 18 residues. The CDR3 bases are TGTGCCAGTAGTATTATTGCTAGCGGGGGCACCTCCTACAATGAGCAGTTCTTC. It encodes CASSIIASGGTSYNEQFF.

V is TRBV6-4 and J is TRBJ2-1; tentative D call: TRBD2 (5 bases). CDR3 length: 15 amino acids. CDR1 MRHNA and CDR2 SNTAGT come from the germline V gene. V lost 6 bases, J lost 5 bases, and 17 bases lay in between. CDR3 bases: TGTGCCAGCAGGAGAACCCCTAGCCCGAACAATGAGCAGTTCTTC. This codes for CASRRTPSPNNEQFF.

The CDR3 reads CASSSEGNPADEQYF. The DNA of the CDR3 is TGTGCCAGCAGCTCAGAGGGTAATCCCGCGGACGAGCAGTACTTC. The chain carries TRBV7-9 and TRBJ2-7, with D maybe TRBD2 (5 bases). The V gene's germline CDR1 is SEHNR and CDR2 FQNEAQ (reference sequence). The CDR3 loop spans 15 amino acids. The V end lost 4 bases, the J end lost 5 bases, and 18 bases lay between the germline ends.

This rearrangement joins TRBV11-3 to TRBJ2-2, with 14 bases lining up with TRBD2. The V gene end was trimmed by 5 bases and the J gene end by 5 bases; junction bases not matched to a gene: 7. This CDR3 is built from 17 residues. CDR1 and CDR2 (germline): SGHNT, YENEEA. CDR3 sequence (DNA): TGTGCCAGCAGCCTGGGACTAGCGGGAGTTTTTACCGGGGAGCTGTTTTTT. Its translation: CASSLGLAGVFTGELFF.

The rearrangement links TRBV5-1 to TRBJ2-5; the D gene is possibly TRBD2 (5 bases). V was pared by 4 bases and J by 4 bases, with 14 bases between. The CDR3 extends over 14 amino acids. CDR1 is SGHRS and CDR2 is YFSETQ in the germline V gene. This chain's CDR3 is CASSNLPGGETQYF. DNA of the CDR3: TGCGCCAGCAGCAACCTACCTGGAGGAGAGACCCAGTACTTC.

This chain connects TRBV27 to TRBJ1-2; the D is unclear. The germline CDR1 and CDR2 sequences are MNHEY and SMNVEV (reference sequence). The CDR3 is 13 residues long. Trimming removed 5 bases at V and 1 base at J, with 8 bases between. This CDR3 reads CASSPNINYGYTF. CDR3 nucleotides: TGTGCCAGCAGTCCGAACATTAACTATGGCTACACCTTC.

This chain joins TRBV29-1 and TRBJ2-1; possible D gene TRBD2, 7 bases. Germline V lookup: CDR1 SQVTM, CDR2 ANQGSEA. CDR3 size: 17 residues. V was trimmed by 7 bases and J by 1 base, leaving 23 bases between them. CDR3 DNA sequence: TGCAGCGCCGCAGGGGTTAGCGGGCCCCGTTCCTACAATGAGCAGTTCTTC. Protein: CSAAGVSGPRSYNEQFF.